These 19 T cell receptor beta chains came from one sample sequenced in a study of T cell responses to AZD1222 COVID-19 vaccine. The assay was immunoSEQ multiplex PCR, and TCRdb's table has in-frame clones only and misses some. The sample yields more than 120,000 clones, about nine tenths seen once. The sample consisted of peripheral blood, taken 28 days after the second AZD1222 dose. The source is an adult who received the AZD1222 COVID-19 vaccine.

CDR3 amino acids: CASTPSGHNEQFF. The CDR3 region has the DNA TGTGCCAGCACCCCAAGCGGGCACAATGAGCAGTTCTTC. The genes are TRBV6-5 and TRBJ2-1; D perhaps matches TRBD2 (6 bases). V was trimmed by 7 bases and J by 5 bases, leaving 12 bases between them. The CDR3 sequence is 13 residues long. Germline V gene lookup returns CDR1 MNHEY and CDR2 SVGAGI.

This sequence joins TRBV25-1 and TRBJ2-5; TRBD2 matches 10 bases. The V gene's germline CDR1 is MGHDK and CDR2 SYGVNS. CDR3 length: 13 residues. V shed 8 bases and J 2 bases; nucleotides not matched to a gene: 2. CDR3 DNA: TGTGCCAGCGAACTAGCGGGACAAGAGACCCAGTACTTC. Translating gives CASELAGQETQYF.

This chain uses TRBV3-1 (or the pseudogene TRBV3-2) with TRBJ2-1; 7 bases line up with TRBD2. In germline, CDR1 is LGHDT, CDR2 YNNKEL (reference sequence). V shed 4 bases, J shed 5 bases, and the junction held 8 bases outside the gene matches. This CDR3 region has 15 residues. CDR3 nucleotides: TGTGCCAGCAGCCGAGGGAGGGAGAAACACAATGAGCAGTTCTTC. Protein product: CASSRGREKHNEQFF.

The V and J genes are TRBV10-3 and TRBJ1-6, with 7 nucleotides matching TRBD1. The CDR3 has 14 amino acids. Germline assignment: CDR1 ENHRY and CDR2 SYGVKD. With V trimmed by 7 bases and J by 7 bases, 7 bases remained unmatched. The CDR3 loop reads CAITEGQKNSPLHF. CDR3 bases: TGTGCCATCACAGAGGGACAGAAAAATTCACCCCTCCACTTT.

In DNA form, the CDR3 reads TGCGCCAGCAGCTTGGATGAGGGACTCGGGAACACTGAAGCTTTCTTT. Protein product: CASSLDEGLGNTEAFF. The V and J genes are TRBV5-1 and TRBJ1-1; perhaps TRBD1 as D (5 bases). V lost 0 bases and J 1 base, leaving 13 bases between the germline ends. This CDR3 has 16 amino acids. Germline values: CDR1 SGHRS, CDR2 YFSETQ.

The V gene is TRBV4-2, the J gene TRBJ1-1; TRBD1 agrees at 7 bases. J gave up 4 bases and V 3 bases, and 11 bases lay outside the gene matches. This CDR3 comprises 16 residues. Germline CDR1 and CDR2: LGHNA and YNFKEQ. CDR3 loop: CASSHATRDSGTEAFF. As DNA, the CDR3 is TGTGCCAGCAGCCACGCAACTAGGGACAGCGGCACTGAAGCTTTCTTT.

The chain is built from TRBV3-1 (or the pseudogene TRBV3-2) and TRBJ1-5; D remains ambiguous. CDR1 is LGHDT and CDR2 is YNNKEL in the germline V gene (reference sequence). Between the trimmed V and J ends, which lost 3 bases and 7 bases, there was a span of 16 bases. The CDR3 is 15 residues long. CDR3 region: CASSHTGPMSQPQHF. In DNA, the CDR3 is TGTGCCAGCAGCCATACCGGACCTATGAGCCAGCCCCAGCATTTT.

The chain uses TRBV6-5 and TRBJ2-2, with D possibly called TRBD1 or TRBD2 (5 bases each). V was shortened by 7 bases and J by 7 bases, with 19 bases between the two germline ends. The CDR3 runs 15 residues. The germline V gene has CDR1 MNHEY and CDR2 SVGAGI. The CDR3 is CASTQGTLRGGELFF. In DNA, the CDR3 is TGTGCCAGCACGCAAGGGACCCTTAGGGGCGGGGAGCTGTTTTTT.

V and J are TRBV5-6 and TRBJ2-1; weak D call: TRBD2 (6 bases). The CDR3 totals 14 residues. Trimming took 1 base from V and 9 from J, leaving 14 bases between them. CDR1 is SGHDT and CDR2 is YYEEEE in the germline V gene. The CDR3 nucleotides read TGTGCCAGCAGCTTGCCTAGCGCCCATGGTGAGCAGTTCTTC. Translation gives CASSLPSAHGEQFF.

For the CDR3, the DNA is TGTGCCACCAGTGATCCCCAGGGTAAACAGACCCAGTACTTC. This translates into CATSDPQGKQTQYF. The chain carries TRBV24-1 and TRBJ2-5; D might be TRBD1 (5 bases). Looked up from germline, CDR1 is KGHDR and CDR2 is SFDVKD. The CDR3 loop spans 14 amino acids. V lost 3 bases to trimming and J lost 6 bases, with 13 bases between them.

The chain uses TRBV3-1 (or the pseudogene TRBV3-2) and TRBJ1-2, with no clear D. Trimming took off 4 bases at V and 7 bases at J, with 7 bases between the two ends. Germline V gives CDR1 LGHDT, CDR2 YNNKEL (reference sequence). The CDR3 covers 11 residues. The CDR3 bases are TGTGCCAGCAGCCGCCCCCCTGGCTACACCTTC. It codes for CASSRPPGYTF.

The chain joins TRBV5-8 to TRBJ2-7; possibly TRBD2 for D (5 bases). Trimming removed 0 bases from V and 0 bases from J, with 13 bases in between. The germline V gene encodes CDR1 SGHTS and CDR2 YDEGEE. The CDR3 sequence is 16 residues long. For the CDR3, the DNA is TGTGCCAGCAGCTTGGCCTGGGGAGCGTCCTCCTACGAGCAGTACTTC. Encoded protein: CASSLAWGASSYEQYF.

This sequence joins TRBV5-4 and TRBJ1-2; D gene unclear. CDR1 and CDR2 (germline): SGHNT, YYREEE (reference sequence). Trimming left V 4 bases short and J 4 bases short, with 20 bases between. The length of the CDR3 is 16 residues. CDR3 sequence reads: CASSPGSRDSIYGYTF. In nucleotides, the CDR3 is TGTGCCAGCAGCCCGGGATCGAGGGATTCCATCTATGGCTACACCTTC.

Only one count was recorded for this clone. The rearrangement uses TRBV24-1 and TRBJ1-2; no firm D call. The CDR3 has 10 residues. V dropped 5 bases and J dropped 8 bases, with 5 bases sitting between them. CDR1 is KGHDR, CDR2 SFDVKD, per germline. The chain's CDR3 is CATSVEGYTF. CDR3 in DNA: TGTGCCACCAGTGTTGAGGGCTACACCTTC.

This clone was picked up one time. V gene TRBV6-5 combines with J gene TRBJ1-1; no definite D call. Germline CDR1 and CDR2: MNHEY and SVGAGI. The V gene lost 0 bases and the J gene lost 5 bases, with 4 bases spanning the gap. This CDR3 is 12 amino acids long. This chain's CDR3 is CASSYSQTEAFF. CDR3 in DNA: TGTGCCAGCAGTTACTCCCAGACTGAAGCTTTCTTT.

The gene calls are TRBV11-3 and TRBJ1-2; 12 nucleotides line up with TRBD1. Trimming cost V 0 bases and J 7 bases; bases outside gene matches: 6. CDR3 length equals 16 residues. CDR1 and CDR2 from the germline V gene are SGHNT and YENEEA. The CDR3 DNA reads TGTGCCAGCAGCTTAGATGGGACAGGGGGCGGTTTTGGCTACACCTTC. Translated, it gives CASSLDGTGGGFGYTF.

CDR3 residues: CASSQENGGRLPWAGELFF. The DNA of the CDR3 is TGCGCCAGCAGCCAAGAGAATGGGGGGAGGCTACCCTGGGCCGGGGAGCTGTTTTTT. The rearrangement uses TRBV4-3 and TRBJ2-2, with D perhaps matching TRBD2 (6 bases). Trimming took off 0 bases at V and 6 bases at J, with 23 bases between the two ends. Germline CDR1 reads LGHNA; CDR2 reads YSLEER. The CDR3 has 19 residues.

This clone was seen only a few times. The chain links TRBV5-1 to TRBJ2-7, with 7 bases fitting TRBD2. The junction had 3 bases not matched to a gene; V was cut back by 2 bases and J by 4 bases. CDR3 length equals 13 residues. Germline loops: CDR1 SGHRS, CDR2 YFSETQ. This CDR3 reads CASSLSGKYEQYF. The CDR3 DNA reads TGCGCCAGCAGCTTAAGCGGGAAATACGAGCAGTACTTC.

With regard to this clone: One junction end does not reproduce the germline sequence, and a read error may be involved. V usage is TRBV14 and J usage is TRBJ1-1, with D unclear. CDR1 and CDR2 from the germline V gene are SGHDN and FVKESK. This CDR3 has 13 residues. The CDR3 sequence: CASSQNLVAGALF. CDR3 DNA sequence: TGTGCCAGCAGCCAGAATTTAGTAGCGGGAGCTCTCTTT.